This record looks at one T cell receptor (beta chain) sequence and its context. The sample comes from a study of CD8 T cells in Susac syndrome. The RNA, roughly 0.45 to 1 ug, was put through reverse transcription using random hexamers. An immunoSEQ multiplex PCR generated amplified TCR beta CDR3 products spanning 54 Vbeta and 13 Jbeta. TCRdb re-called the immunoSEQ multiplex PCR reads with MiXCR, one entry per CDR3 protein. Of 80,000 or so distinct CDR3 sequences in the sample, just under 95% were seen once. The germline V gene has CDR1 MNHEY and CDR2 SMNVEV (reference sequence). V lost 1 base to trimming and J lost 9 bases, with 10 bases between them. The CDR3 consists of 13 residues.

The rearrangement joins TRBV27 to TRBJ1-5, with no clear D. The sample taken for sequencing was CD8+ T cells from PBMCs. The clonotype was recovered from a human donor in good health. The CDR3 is CASSLWTEGPQHF. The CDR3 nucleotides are TGTGCCAGCAGTTTATGGACGGAAGGGCCCCAGCATTTT.